This note documents a single T cell receptor beta chain sequence. What it recognizes is unknown. The sample is drawn from a study of shared clonotypes between healthy human individuals. Germline V gives CDR1 SGHNT, CDR2 YYREEE (reference sequence). The V and J ends lost 8 bases and 1 base respectively, with 6 bases between them. The CDR3 is made up of 11 amino acids. It was 150 to 250 ng DNA, about 30,000 T cell genomes, that sorted-subset replicate PCRs used. Method: immunoSEQ multiplex PCR; TCRdb's copy keeps in-frame clones and lacks some. The sample lists around 2,000,000 clones, about 93% occurring once. Naivety among CD8 cells was defined by CD45RO negativity and positive CCR7 selection, thereby excluding terminally differentiated effector memory CD45RA+ cells. General observations from the study: Genetic and exposure-history diversity was limited by the small donor number.

Sequenced sample: naive CD8+ T cells from PBMCs. The source of this sequence is a man in his late teens or twenties in good health. Some clones in this sample may be carry-over from other donors' samples. This chain joins TRBV5-4 and TRBJ1-1; no clear D gene. The CDR3 DNA is TGTGCCAGTGGCACGAACACTGAAGCTTTCTTT. It translates to CASGTNTEAFF.